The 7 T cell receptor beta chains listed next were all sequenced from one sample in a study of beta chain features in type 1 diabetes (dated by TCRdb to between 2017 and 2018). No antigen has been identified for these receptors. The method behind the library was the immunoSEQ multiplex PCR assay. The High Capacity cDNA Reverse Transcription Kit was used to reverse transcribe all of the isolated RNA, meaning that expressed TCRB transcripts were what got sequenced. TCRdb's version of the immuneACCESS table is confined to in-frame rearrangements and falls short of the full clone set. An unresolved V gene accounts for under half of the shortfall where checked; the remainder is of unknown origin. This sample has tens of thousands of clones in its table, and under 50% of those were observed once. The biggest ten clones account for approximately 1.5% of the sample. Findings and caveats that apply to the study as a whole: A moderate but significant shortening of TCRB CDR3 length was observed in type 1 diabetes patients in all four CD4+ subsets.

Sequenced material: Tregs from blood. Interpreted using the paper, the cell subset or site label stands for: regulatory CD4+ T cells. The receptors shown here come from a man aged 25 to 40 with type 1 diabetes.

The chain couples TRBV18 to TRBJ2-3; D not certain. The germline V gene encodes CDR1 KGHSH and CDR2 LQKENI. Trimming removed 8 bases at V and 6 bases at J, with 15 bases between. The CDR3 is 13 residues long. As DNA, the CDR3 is TGTGCCAGCCTAGTAACCCAGTTGGATACGCAGTATTTT. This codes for CASLVTQLDTQYF.

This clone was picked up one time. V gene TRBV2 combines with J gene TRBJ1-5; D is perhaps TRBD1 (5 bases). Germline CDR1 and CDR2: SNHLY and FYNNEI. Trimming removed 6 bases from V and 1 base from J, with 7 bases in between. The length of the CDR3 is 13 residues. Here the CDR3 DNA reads TGTGCCAGCAGACAGGAGAGCAATCAGCCCCAGCATTTT. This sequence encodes CASRQESNQPQHF.

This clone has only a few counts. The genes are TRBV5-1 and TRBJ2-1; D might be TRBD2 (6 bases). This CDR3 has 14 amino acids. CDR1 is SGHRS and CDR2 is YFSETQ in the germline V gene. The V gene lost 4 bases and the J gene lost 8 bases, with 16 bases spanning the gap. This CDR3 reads CASSRGDFFDEQFF. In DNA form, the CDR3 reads TGCGCCAGCAGCCGCGGGGACTTCTTCGATGAGCAGTTCTTC.

CDR3 region: CASSARQGAADTQYF. The CDR3 coding sequence is TGTGCCAGCAGCGCCCGGCAGGGGGCCGCAGATACGCAGTATTTT. The chain is built from TRBV7-9 and TRBJ2-3; 8 nucleotides align to TRBD1. The junction had 8 bases not matched to a gene; V was cut back by 5 bases and J by 4 bases. This CDR3 spans 15 amino acids. From germline, CDR1 is SEHNR and CDR2 FQNEAQ (reference sequence).

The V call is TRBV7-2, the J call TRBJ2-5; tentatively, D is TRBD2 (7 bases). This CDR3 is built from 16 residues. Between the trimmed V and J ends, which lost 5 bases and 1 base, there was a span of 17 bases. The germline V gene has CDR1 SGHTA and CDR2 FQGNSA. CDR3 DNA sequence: TGTGCCAGCAGCCCGCGGGCGGGGGCCCTCCAAGAGACCCAGTACTTC. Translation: CASSPRAGALQETQYF.

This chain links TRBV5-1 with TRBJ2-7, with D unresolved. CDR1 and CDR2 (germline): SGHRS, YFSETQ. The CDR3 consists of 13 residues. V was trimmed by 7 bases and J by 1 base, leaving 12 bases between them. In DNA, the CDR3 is TGCGCCAGCCGGGTTATTGCTTCCTACGAGCAGTACTTC. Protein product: CASRVIASYEQYF.

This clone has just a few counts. The CDR3: CAISDGGSTDTQYF. The CDR3 bases are TGTGCCATCAGTGATGGCGGGAGCACAGATACGCAGTATTTT. The chain links TRBV10-3 to TRBJ2-3, with D maybe TRBD2 (5 bases). Trimming removed 3 bases at V and 0 bases at J, with 7 bases between. The CDR3 consists of 14 residues. The germline CDR1 and CDR2 sequences are ENHRY and SYGVKD.